Described below is a single T cell receptor beta chain sequence and its context. What it binds is unknown. The sample belongs to a study of blood T cells in healthy people across ages. General study results and limits: Diversity figures derived from one million T cells were judged to underestimate the true value.

Per germline, CDR1 KGHSH and CDR2 LQKENI. V was shortened by 1 base and J by 4 bases, with 16 bases between the two germline ends. The CDR3 consists of 16 residues. Using a J-beta primer mix together with a sample-barcoded 5' primer, a second PCR was run for about 6 to 11 cycles. TCRdb independently ran MiXCR on the 5' RACE reads; one entry per CDR3 protein. This sample yields fewer than 900,000 distinct CDR3 sequences, of which 45% to 50% are seen a single time; around a third belongs to the top ten. In terms of origin and age, donors were healthy Caucasian individuals from Russia aged about 6 to 100.

Sequencing was performed on blood. The sequence came from a woman aged 60 to 75 in good health. V gene TRBV18 combines with J gene TRBJ2-5; D ambiguous. The DNA for the CDR3 is TGTGCCAGCTCACCACGGCCGGGCTCCGCGGTAGAGACCCAGTACTTC. Amino acids: CASSPRPGSAVETQYF. Full variable domain (missing parts from reference TRBV18 and TRBJ2-5): NAGVMQNPRHLVRRRGQEARLRCSPMKGHSHVYWYRQLPEEGLKFMVYLQKENIIDESGMPKERFSAEFPKEGPSILRIQQVVRGDSAAYFCASSPRPGSAVETQYFGPGTRLLVL.